The rows below give T cell receptor beta chains drawn from one sample of a study of vaccination and CD4 T cells after COVID-19. These TCRs are of unknown antigen specificity. MiXCR, applied by TCRdb to the PCR reads, yields one record per CDR3 protein. The table lists some 3,500 distinct CDR3 sequences, around 16% of them singletons. Sequencing input: CD4+ T cells from blood, cultured in vitro. The receptors here all came from a human donor who had recovered from COVID-19. CDR3s include the opening cysteine and the closing phenylalanine or tryptophan. A D gene is named only where the DNA matches it firmly. Not all rows give a size; the values are once, few, many and, for expanded clones, a class.

CDR3 length | clone size | D gene | J gene | V gene | CDR3 protein | CDR3 DNA
15 | . | . | TRBJ1-1 | TRBV5-1 | CASSSDPGGSTEAFF | TGCGCCAGCAGCTCTGACCCGGGCGGGAGCACTGAAGCTTTCTTT
11 | few | . | TRBJ2-3 | TRBV7-8 | CASTFSSTQYF | TGTGCCAGCACCTTTAGCAGTACGCAGTATTTT
14 | few | . | TRBJ2-7 | TRBV12-3/TRBV12-4 | CASSFQGWNYEQYF | TGTGCCAGCAGCTTCCAGGGATGGAACTACGAGCAGTACTTC
15 | few | . | TRBJ2-5 | TRBV20-1 | CSASPQVGHQETQYF | TGCAGTGCTAGCCCCCAGGTGGGCCACCAAGAGACCCAGTACTTC
15 | few | TRBD2 | TRBJ2-5 | TRBV7-2 | CASSLGGSGYETQYF | TGTGCCAGCAGCTTGGGGGGGAGCGGGTACGAGACCCAGTACTTC
13 | few | . | TRBJ1-2 | TRBV18 | CASSLTGGYGYTF | TGTGCCAGCTCACTTACAGGAGGATATGGCTACACCTTC
14 | medium-sized | . | TRBJ2-1 | TRBV4-2 | CASSQDILGYEQFF | TGTGCCAGCAGCCAAGACATCTTGGGCTATGAGCAGTTCTTC
17 | medium-sized | TRBD1 | TRBJ2-4 | TRBV6-1 | CASSSLTGGLSKNIQYF | TGTGCCAGCAGCTCCCTCACAGGGGGCTTATCCAAAAACATTCAGTACTTC
15 | . | TRBD2 | TRBJ2-5 | TRBV5-1 | CASSSLAGAQETQYF | TGCGCCAGCAGCTCACTAGCGGGGGCCCAAGAGACCCAGTACTTC
14 | . | . | TRBJ2-1 | TRBV7-3 | CASSPAGAGIEQFF | TGTGCCAGCAGTCCCGCCGGGGCCGGGATTGAGCAGTTCTTC
19 | few | TRBD2 | TRBJ2-2 | TRBV6-1 | CASRPSKGLLNTNTGELFF | TGTGCCAGCAGGCCGAGCAAGGGACTACTCAACACCAACACCGGGGAGCTGTTTTTT
16 | . | . | TRBJ1-3 | TRBV4-2 | CASSRVDGAAGNTIYF | TGTGCCAGCAGCCGGGTCGACGGGGCCGCTGGAAACACCATATATTTT
17 | few | TRBD1 | TRBJ2-1 | TRBV7-9 | CASSLAPDRGSRDEQFF | TGTGCCAGCAGCTTAGCGCCTGACAGGGGATCTAGAGATGAGCAGTTCTTC
16 | few | . | TRBJ2-3 | TRBV5-1 | CASSSLWGASTDTQYF | TGCGCCAGCAGCTCTCTGTGGGGGGCTAGCACAGATACGCAGTATTTT
13 | medium-sized | . | TRBJ2-3 | TRBV12-3/TRBV12-4 | CASSATSTDTQYF | TGTGCCAGCAGCGCTACTAGCACAGATACGCAGTATTTT
18 | few | . | TRBJ2-2 | TRBV7-9 | CASSLVGKQATNTGELFF | TGTGCCAGCAGCTTAGTCGGTAAGCAGGCTACTAACACCGGGGAGCTGTTTTTT
12 | few | . | TRBJ1-1 | TRBV11-2 | CASSLNRPRAFF | TGTGCCAGCAGCTTAAATCGGCCGAGGGCTTTCTTT
14 | few | . | TRBJ1-1 | TRBV6-2/TRBV6-3 | CASSYGVRNTEAFF | TGTGCCAGCAGTTACGGGGTCCGGAACACTGAAGCTTTCTTT
17 | . | . | TRBJ2-3 | TRBV4-1 | CASSQDYGTALTDTQYF | TGCGCCAGCAGCCAAGATTACGGGACTGCTCTCACAGATACGCAGTATTTT
11 | few | . | TRBJ2-5 | TRBV5-6 | CASSLEETQYF | TGTGCCAGCAGCTTGGAAGAGACCCAGTACTTC
15 | . | . | TRBJ1-5 | TRBV10-3 | CAISRDKYSNQPQHF | TGTGCCATCAGCCGGGACAAGTATAGCAATCAGCCCCAGCATTTT
14 | few | . | TRBJ2-3 | TRBV19 | CASSKARGTDTQYF | TGTGCCAGTAGTAAAGCCAGGGGCACAGATACGCAGTATTTT
15 | few | . | TRBJ2-5 | TRBV2 | CASMRDRNLQETQYF | TGTGCCAGCATGAGGGATCGCAACCTTCAAGAGACCCAGTACTTC
13 | . | TRBD1 | TRBJ1-4 | TRBV20-1 | CSARGQADGKLFF | TGCAGTGCTAGGGGACAGGCAGATGGAAAACTGTTTTTT
13 | few | TRBD1 | TRBJ2-2 | TRBV6-1 | CASRGTGHGELFF | TGTGCCAGCAGAGGGACAGGGCACGGGGAGCTGTTTTTT
14 | . | TRBD1 | TRBJ1-2 | TRBV20-1 | CSATLINRGGGYTF | TGCAGTGCTACTTTGATAAACAGGGGAGGTGGCTACACCTTC
14 | few | . | TRBJ2-7 | TRBV12-3/TRBV12-4 | CASTGDGPSYEQYF | TGTGCCAGCACAGGGGACGGGCCCTCCTACGAGCAGTACTTC